This T cell receptor (beta chain) was recovered during a study of blood T cell repertoires in COVID-19. Across the study: Acute and convalescent COVID-19 specimens originated in the United States, Italy and Spain. T cells, B-cell-depleted T cells, or PBMCs provided the cDNA or gDNA that served as material.

Method: immunoSEQ multiplex PCR; TCRdb's copy keeps in-frame clones and lacks some. The sample has some 200,000 clones; about 80% are singletons. The germline V and J ends were trimmed by 0 bases and 0 bases, with 8 bases remaining between them. The length of the CDR3 is 16 residues. Germline V lookup: CDR1 MGHDK, CDR2 SYGVNS. V gene TRBV25-1 combines with J gene TRBJ1-4; no clear D gene. Sequencing was done on a sample of peripheral blood. This sequence was found in a woman older than 75 with COVID-19, enrolled during active disease. The CDR3 DNA reads TGTGCCAGCAGTGAATATGGCCCTGCAACTAATGAAAAACTGTTTTTT. Its protein product is CASSEYGPATNEKLFF.